The 9 T cell receptor beta chains presented below share a single source sample, sequenced in a study of blood T cell repertoires in COVID-19. The data were produced by immunoSEQ multiplex PCR, yet TCRdb's version contains in-frame clones alone and is incomplete. The sample lists under 200,000 clones, about 83% seen once, with 1.5% in the top ten. The sample comprised peripheral blood. The receptors derive from a human donor in a cohort sampled during active COVID-19.

The chain is built from TRBV19 and TRBJ2-7, with 8 bases that match TRBD1. Germline CDR1 is LNHDA and CDR2 is SQIVND (reference sequence). Trimming removed 3 bases from V and 0 bases from J; junction bases left unmatched: 4. This CDR3 comprises 15 residues. The CDR3 region has the DNA TGTGCCAGTAGTATCGGACAGGGTTACTCCTACGAGCAGTACTTC. This translates into CASSIGQGYSYEQYF.

As DNA, the CDR3 is TGTGCCAGTACACAGACGGTCAATCAGCCCCAGCATTTT. This codes for CASTQTVNQPQHF. V usage is TRBV27 and J usage is TRBJ1-5; D remains unclear. Germline V lookup: CDR1 MNHEY, CDR2 SMNVEV (reference sequence). V was trimmed by 9 bases and J by 3 bases, leaving 12 bases between them. CDR3 length: 13 residues.

This chain connects TRBV27 to TRBJ2-5; TRBD2 matches 10 bases. The V segment lost 6 bases and the J segment 2 bases; nucleotides outside the gene matches: 9. Germline-derived CDR1 and CDR2 are MNHEY and SMNVEV (reference sequence). The CDR3 is 16 residues long. The CDR3 loop is CASRLAGAGAQETQYF. CDR3 bases: TGTGCCAGCAGGCTAGCGGGAGCGGGAGCACAAGAGACCCAGTACTTC.

The rearrangement uses TRBV14 and TRBJ2-7; D might be TRBD1 (6 bases). CDR3 size: 14 residues. Trimming shortened V by 4 bases and J by 6 bases, and 16 bases separated the two germline ends. Germline CDR1 SGHDN, CDR2 FVKESK. The CDR3 spells CASSPRTVGSEQYF. CDR3 nucleotides: TGTGCCAGCAGCCCGAGGACAGTAGGCTCCGAGCAGTACTTC.

The chain uses TRBV15 and TRBJ2-4, with D perhaps TRBD1 (5 bases). The CDR3 loop spans 14 amino acids. Germline V CDR1 and CDR2: LNHNV, YYDKDF (reference sequence). Deletions cut 9 bases from V and 0 bases from J, with 12 bases between. The chain's CDR3 is CATALTEAKNIQYF. CDR3 bases: TGTGCCACGGCTCTGACAGAAGCCAAAAACATTCAGTACTTC.

The V and J genes are TRBV3-1 (or the pseudogene TRBV3-2) and TRBJ2-1, with 12 bases aligning to TRBD1. Per the germline V gene, CDR1 is LGHDT and CDR2 is YNNKEL (reference sequence). J gave up 10 bases and V 4 bases, and 11 bases lay outside the gene matches. The CDR3 length is 16 residues. This chain's CDR3 is CASSPHRDRGRGEQFF. In nucleotides, the CDR3 is TGTGCCAGCAGCCCGCACCGGGACAGGGGGCGGGGGGAGCAGTTCTTC.

V is TRBV29-1 and J is TRBJ2-7, with 10 bases matching TRBD2. The CDR3 consists of 15 residues. Germline CDR1 SQVTM, CDR2 ANQGSEA. Unmatched junction bases numbered 8, after V lost 1 base and J lost 5 bases. The CDR3 region has the DNA TGCAGCGTTGAAGGGGCTAGCGGGAGATTCGACGAGCAGTACTTC. The encoded protein is CSVEGASGRFDEQYF.

The CDR3 region is CASSKGLAGGHGELFF. The CDR3 DNA reads as TGTGCCAGCAGCAAGGGACTAGCGGGGGGGCACGGGGAGCTGTTTTTT. The J gene is TRBJ2-2, the V gene TRBV5-4, with TRBD2 identical over 16 bases. V shed 4 bases, J shed 7 bases, and the junction held 4 bases outside the gene matches. The CDR3 is made up of 16 amino acids. Germline values: CDR1 SGHNT, CDR2 YYREEE (reference sequence).

This clone was counted once. The rearrangement uses TRBV12-3 or TRBV12-4 and TRBJ1-5; D gene uncertain. The germline V and J ends were trimmed by 1 base and 7 bases, with 8 bases remaining between them. The CDR3 runs 13 residues. The CDR3 bases are TGTGCCAGCAGTTTAGGGGAGGTGCAGCCCCAGCATTTT. As protein: CASSLGEVQPQHF.